A selection of T cell receptor beta chains follows, all from one sample in a study of blood T cells in healthy people across ages. A single record per CDR3 protein comes from TCRdb applying MiXCR to the 5' RACE reads. The table lists approximately 700,000 distinct CDR3 sequences, about 30% of them singletons. Sequenced material: blood. Receptors originate from a woman aged 80 or over in good health. Both conserved end residues are part of each CDR3. A D gene is named only where the DNA matches it firmly. Rows give clone size only sometimes, using once, few, many, or a class for an expanded clone.

cdr3_nt,cdr3_aa,v_call,clone_size,j_call,d_call
TGCAGTGCCCTAAGCTCCGGGACAGGGGGCTATGGCTACACCTTC,CSALSSGTGGYGYTF,TRBV20-1,once,TRBJ1-2,TRBD1
TGCGCCAGCTCACGTCTCGAACAGGGTCAAGAAACCCAGTACTTC,CASSRLEQGQETQYF,TRBV5-1,-,TRBJ2-5,-
TGTGCCAGCAGCTTAGAGTCGGGACAGGGTTACTTCTACGAGCAGTACTTC,CASSLESGQGYFYEQYF,TRBV7-2,many,TRBJ2-7,TRBD1
TGTGCCAGCAGCCCCCCCTGGGGCAGGGTAGAGACCCAGTACTTC,CASSPPWGRVETQYF,TRBV11-2,-,TRBJ2-5,-
TGTGCCAGCAGCCCCGGACAGGGGGATGACGAGCAGTACTTC,CASSPGQGDDEQYF,TRBV7-9,-,TRBJ2-7,TRBD1
TGTGCCAGCAGCTTAGAGCCCGAGGCCAATCAGCCCCAGCATTTT,CASSLEPEANQPQHF,TRBV7-2,few,TRBJ1-5,-
TGTGCCAGCAGTTTAGAAGGGGCGCGGTATCAGCCCCAGCATTTT,CASSLEGARYQPQHF,TRBV12-3/TRBV12-4,many,TRBJ1-5,-
TGTGCCAGCAGCGTAGGTGGAACCGGTGAAGCTTTCTTT,CASSVGGTGEAFF,TRBV9,-,TRBJ1-1,-
TGTGCCAGCAGTTATTCGACAGCAAACGAGCAGTACTTC,CASSYSTANEQYF,TRBV6-2/TRBV6-3,many,TRBJ2-7,-
TGTGCCAGCAGCTCCAGCGGACAGGGATCGAACACTGAAGCTTTCTTT,CASSSSGQGSNTEAFF,TRBV7-9,once,TRBJ1-1,TRBD1